These T cell receptor beta chains were read from a single sample in a study of blood T cell repertoires in COVID-19. Libraries were prepared by immunoSEQ multiplex PCR; TCRdb keeps only in-frame clonotypes and omits some of them. The sample has approximately 250,000 clones, about 91% seen once. The sample comprised PBMCs or T cells enriched from blood (not recorded which). These receptor sequences come from a woman between 35 and 50 years old with acute COVID-19. CDR3s include the opening cysteine and the closing phenylalanine or tryptophan. A D gene is named only where the DNA matches it firmly. Some rows have no size entry. The others give once, few or many, or a class for an expanded clone.

clone size: .; J gene: TRBJ1-4; D gene: TRBD1; V gene: TRBV5-1; CDR3 protein: CASSTLLGGEKLFF; CDR3 DNA: TGCGCCAGCAGCACATTGTTAGGGGGCGAAAAACTGTTTTTT
clone size: .; J gene: TRBJ2-1; D gene: .; V gene: TRBV7-9; CDR3 protein: CASSPDWNEQFF; CDR3 DNA: TGTGCCAGCAGCCCGGACTGGAATGAGCAGTTCTTC
clone size: .; J gene: TRBJ1-6; D gene: .; V gene: TRBV7-8; CDR3 protein: CASSQRAGNSPLHF; CDR3 DNA: TGTGCCAGCAGCCAGCGGGCGGGGAATTCACCCCTCCACTTT
clone size: .; J gene: TRBJ1-3; D gene: TRBD1; V gene: TRBV2; CDR3 protein: CASSDGQVSGNTIYF; CDR3 DNA: TGTGCCAGCAGTGATGGACAGGTCTCTGGAAACACCATATATTTT
clone size: .; J gene: TRBJ1-6; D gene: TRBD1; V gene: TRBV18; CDR3 protein: CASSPTHGQARPLHF; CDR3 DNA: TGTGCCAGCTCACCGACACACGGACAGGCTAGACCCCTCCACTTT
clone size: .; J gene: TRBJ2-7; D gene: TRBD2; V gene: TRBV6-5; CDR3 protein: CASSYSGAGGSYEQYF; CDR3 DNA: TGTGCCAGCAGTTACTCTGGGGCGGGGGGCTCCTACGAGCAGTACTTC
clone size: .; J gene: TRBJ1-5; D gene: .; V gene: TRBV28; CDR3 protein: CASSLTLSNQPQHF; CDR3 DNA: TGTGCCAGCAGTCTGACACTTAGCAATCAGCCCCAGCATTTT
clone size: .; J gene: TRBJ2-3; D gene: TRBD2; V gene: TRBV14; CDR3 protein: CASSQGWLAALSTDTQYF; CDR3 DNA: TGTGCCAGCAGCCAGGGGTGGCTAGCGGCCCTGAGCACAGATACGCAGTATTTT
clone size: .; J gene: TRBJ1-4; D gene: .; V gene: TRBV28; CDR3 protein: CASSPLVEYDYEKLFF; CDR3 DNA: TGTGCCAGCAGCCCTCTCGTCGAGTACGATTATGAAAAACTGTTTTTT
clone size: .; J gene: TRBJ2-1; D gene: TRBD1; V gene: TRBV27; CDR3 protein: CASSLRTGYNEQFF; CDR3 DNA: TGTGCCAGCAGTTTAAGGACAGGGTACAATGAGCAGTTCTTC
clone size: .; J gene: TRBJ2-6; D gene: .; V gene: TRBV5-6; CDR3 protein: CASSLGHGGSGANVLTF; CDR3 DNA: TGTGCCAGCAGCTTAGGCCACGGCGGCTCTGGGGCCAACGTCCTGACTTTC
clone size: .; J gene: TRBJ1-1; D gene: .; V gene: TRBV4-1; CDR3 protein: CASSQAQGNTEAFF; CDR3 DNA: TGCGCCAGCAGCCAAGCACAGGGGAACACTGAAGCTTTCTTT
clone size: .; J gene: TRBJ2-5; D gene: .; V gene: TRBV10-3; CDR3 protein: CAISDAGETQYF; CDR3 DNA: TGTGCCATCAGTGATGCCGGGGAGACCCAGTACTTC
clone size: .; J gene: TRBJ1-1; D gene: .; V gene: TRBV11-3; CDR3 protein: CASSLESPDSGTEAFF; CDR3 DNA: TGTGCCAGCAGCTTAGAGTCACCCGATTCGGGCACTGAAGCTTTCTTT
clone size: .; J gene: TRBJ1-6; D gene: .; V gene: TRBV20-1; CDR3 protein: CSASNTGSSYNSPLHF; CDR3 DNA: TGCAGTGCTAGTAACACAGGGAGCTCCTATAATTCACCCCTCCACTTT
clone size: .; J gene: TRBJ1-4; D gene: TRBD1; V gene: TRBV24-1; CDR3 protein: CATSGDEQGAGEKLFF; CDR3 DNA: TGTGCCACCAGTGGCGACGAACAGGGGGCCGGGGAAAAACTGTTTTTT
clone size: .; J gene: TRBJ1-2; D gene: .; V gene: TRBV18; CDR3 protein: CASSPGSGGYTF; CDR3 DNA: TGTGCCAGCTCACCAGGGTCGGGAGGCTACACCTTC
clone size: .; J gene: TRBJ2-2; D gene: TRBD1; V gene: TRBV7-6; CDR3 protein: CASSFVRAGGTGELFF; CDR3 DNA: TGTGCCAGCAGCTTCGTCCGGGCAGGGGGCACCGGGGAGCTGTTTTTT
clone size: once; J gene: TRBJ1-2; D gene: TRBD1; V gene: TRBV19; CDR3 protein: CASSIIWGQTNYGYTF; CDR3 DNA: TGTGCCAGTAGTATAATTTGGGGACAGACGAACTATGGCTACACCTTC
clone size: .; J gene: TRBJ2-1; D gene: .; V gene: TRBV5-4; CDR3 protein: CASSWAAGGLVFSYNEQFF; CDR3 DNA: TGTGCCAGCAGCTGGGCGGCAGGGGGACTAGTATTCTCCTACAATGAGCAGTTCTTC
clone size: .; J gene: TRBJ2-7; D gene: .; V gene: TRBV11-2; CDR3 protein: CASSLLPGITYEQYF; CDR3 DNA: TGTGCCAGCAGCTTATTGCCAGGGATAACCTACGAGCAGTACTTC
clone size: .; J gene: TRBJ1-2; D gene: .; V gene: TRBV9; CDR3 protein: CASSVDTGYNGYTF; CDR3 DNA: TGTGCCAGCAGCGTAGACACAGGGTACAATGGCTACACCTTC